These T cell receptor beta chains were read from a single sample in a study of a mutant IDH1 vaccine in newly diagnosed glioma. Clones were sequenced by immunoSEQ multiplex PCR, and TCRdb holds only the in-frame ones, with some missing. The sample consists of about 51,000 clones, more than 60% of them appearing once. The sample consisted of PBMCs, taken from a glioma patient treated with radiotherapy, temozolomide or both. The source of these receptors is a middle-aged woman with glioma. The CDR3 runs from the conserved cysteine through the conserved F or W. A D gene is named only where the DNA matches it firmly. The listing skips clone size in some rows; elsewhere it reads once, few, many or a size class.

CDR3nt,CDR3aa,d_gene,abundance,v_gene,j_gene
TGTGCCAGCAGCTATAACCGCGATGGTATGAACACTGAAGCTTTCTTT,CASSYNRDGMNTEAFF,-,-,TRBV4-2,TRBJ1-1
TGCGCCAGCAGCCAAGAGGTCACCGGGGAGCTGTTTTTT,CASSQEVTGELFF,-,-,TRBV4-1,TRBJ2-2
TGTGCACATTCCTCGGGGGGCCGGGGAGAGACCCAGTACTTC,CAHSSGGRGETQYF,-,-,TRBV25-1,TRBJ2-5
TGTGCCAGCAGTTTAACCTCGTATATGAACACTGAAGCTTTCTTT,CASSLTSYMNTEAFF,-,-,TRBV27,TRBJ1-1
TGTGCCAGTAGTAAGGGGACAGGGAAGAACGAGCAGTACTTC,CASSKGTGKNEQYF,TRBD1,once,TRBV19,TRBJ2-7
TGTGCCTGGAGTAAGGAGTATGGCTACACCTTC,CAWSKEYGYTF,-,-,TRBV30,TRBJ1-2
TGTGCCAGCAGCTTGGGAACAGGTGCCTACGAGCAGTACTTC,CASSLGTGAYEQYF,-,-,TRBV5-4,TRBJ2-7
TGTGCTAGCAGTCCCCTGGCGGGGGGACAAGAGACCCAGTACTTC,CASSPLAGGQETQYF,TRBD2,-,TRBV7-7,TRBJ2-5
TGTGCCAGCAGTGCGTCTAAGCAGGTCCATACGCAGTATTTT,CASSASKQVHTQYF,-,-,TRBV2,TRBJ2-3
TGTGCCAGCGTCAGGGACGCCCTTGGCTACACCTTC,CASVRDALGYTF,-,-,TRBV6-1,TRBJ1-2
TGTGCCAGTAGTTTTTGGGGGTTCAACACTGAAGCTTTCTTT,CASSFWGFNTEAFF,-,-,TRBV19,TRBJ1-1
TGTGCCAGCGGAGGTTCAACGAGTAGGGGGCCGTTCTACGAGCAGTACTTC,CASGGSTSRGPFYEQYF,TRBD1,-,TRBV5-8,TRBJ2-7